This T cell receptor (beta chain) is drawn from a study of T cells in Graves' hyperthyroidism and ophthalmopathy. Study-wide findings and caveats: Clonotypes that were expanded in thyroid above 0.001 mostly appeared in blood too.

The CDR3 extends over 12 amino acids. The germline V gene has CDR1 LGHDT and CDR2 YNNKEL (reference sequence). Only a few counts were recorded for this clonotype. Its antigen is unknown. One junction end disagrees with the germline gene, perhaps due to a read error. TCR beta CDR3 regions were amplified from RNA transcripts. The HTBI primer set was used in a first-round RT-PCR of the TCR CDR3. TCRdb reprocessed the multiplex PCR reads with MiXCR, giving one entry per CDR3 protein. The sample has roughly 740,000 distinct CDR3 sequences; 15% to 20% are singletons. The sequenced sample consisted of blood. This chain links TRBV3-1 with TRBJ2-5; D is perhaps TRBD2 (5 bases). This receptor was obtained from a man younger than 35 with Graves' hyperthyroidism. The CDR3 reads CASSQGGGSIDF. CDR3 nucleotides: TGTGCCAGCAGCCAAGGCGGAGGCTCGATCGACTTC.